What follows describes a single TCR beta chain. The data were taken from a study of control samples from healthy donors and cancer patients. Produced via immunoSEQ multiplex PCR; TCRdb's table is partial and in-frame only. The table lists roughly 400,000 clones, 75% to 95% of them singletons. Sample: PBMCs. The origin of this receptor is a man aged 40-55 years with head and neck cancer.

The CDR3 sequence: CASSLALGHLYEQYF. CDR3 sequence (DNA): TGCGCCAGCAGCTTGGCCTTGGGACACCTCTACGAGCAGTACTTC. V is TRBV5-1 and J is TRBJ2-7, with D possibly TRBD1 on 6 matching bases. Trimming left V 0 bases short and J 3 bases short, with 13 bases between. CDR3 length equals 15 residues. Germline V gene sequence: CDR1 SGHRS, CDR2 YFSETQ.